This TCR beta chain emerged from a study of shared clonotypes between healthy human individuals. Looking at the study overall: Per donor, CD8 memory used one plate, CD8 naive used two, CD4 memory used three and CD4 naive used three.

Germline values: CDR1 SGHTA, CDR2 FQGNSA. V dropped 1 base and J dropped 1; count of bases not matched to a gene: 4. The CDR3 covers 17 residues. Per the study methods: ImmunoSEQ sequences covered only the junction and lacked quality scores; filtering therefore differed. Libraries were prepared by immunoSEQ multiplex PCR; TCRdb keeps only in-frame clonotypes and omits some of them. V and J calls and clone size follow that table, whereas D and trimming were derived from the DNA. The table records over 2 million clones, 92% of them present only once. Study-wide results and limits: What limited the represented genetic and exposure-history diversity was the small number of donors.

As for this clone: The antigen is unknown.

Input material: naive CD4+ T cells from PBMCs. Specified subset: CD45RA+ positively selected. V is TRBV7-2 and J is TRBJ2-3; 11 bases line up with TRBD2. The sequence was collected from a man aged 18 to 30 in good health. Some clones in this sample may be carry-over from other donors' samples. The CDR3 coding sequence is TGTGCCAGCAGCTTAGTAGGGACTAGCGGAGGCACAGATACGCAGTATTTT. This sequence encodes CASSLVGTSGGTDTQYF.